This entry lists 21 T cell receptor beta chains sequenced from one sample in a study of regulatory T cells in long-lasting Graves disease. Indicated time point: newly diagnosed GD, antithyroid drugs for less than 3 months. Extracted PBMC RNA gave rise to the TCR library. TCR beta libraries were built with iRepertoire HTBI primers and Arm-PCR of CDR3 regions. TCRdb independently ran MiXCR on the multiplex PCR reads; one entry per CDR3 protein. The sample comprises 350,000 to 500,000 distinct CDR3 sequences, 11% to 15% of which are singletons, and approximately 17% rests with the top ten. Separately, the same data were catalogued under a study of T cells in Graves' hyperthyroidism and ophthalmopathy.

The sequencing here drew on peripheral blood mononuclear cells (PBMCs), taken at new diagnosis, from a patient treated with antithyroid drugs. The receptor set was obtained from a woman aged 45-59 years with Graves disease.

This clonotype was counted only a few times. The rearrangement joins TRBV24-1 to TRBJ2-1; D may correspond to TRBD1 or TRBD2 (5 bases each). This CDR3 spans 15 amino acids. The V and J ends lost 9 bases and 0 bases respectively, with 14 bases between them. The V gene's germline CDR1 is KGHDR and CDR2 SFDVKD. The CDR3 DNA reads TGTGCCACCGCCCGGGGCGGAAGCTCCTACAATGAGCAGTTCTTC. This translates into CATARGGSSYNEQFF.

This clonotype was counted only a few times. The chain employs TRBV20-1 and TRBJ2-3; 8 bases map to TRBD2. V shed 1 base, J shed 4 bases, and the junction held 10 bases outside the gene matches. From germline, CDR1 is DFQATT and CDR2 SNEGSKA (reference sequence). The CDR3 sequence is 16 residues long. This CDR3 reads CSARGFGGGFPDTQYF. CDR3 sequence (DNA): TGCAGTGCTAGAGGGTTCGGGGGGGGCTTTCCAGATACGCAGTATTTT.

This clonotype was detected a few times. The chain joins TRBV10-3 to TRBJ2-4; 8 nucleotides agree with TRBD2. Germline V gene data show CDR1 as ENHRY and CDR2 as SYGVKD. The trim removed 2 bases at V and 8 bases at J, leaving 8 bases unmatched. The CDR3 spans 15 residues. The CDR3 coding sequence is TGTGCCATCAGTGAGAAGAGCGGGAGCGTGCACATTCAGTACTTC. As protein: CAISEKSGSVHIQYF.

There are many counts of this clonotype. CDR3 DNA sequence: TGTGCCAGCAGCTTTCGTCGGCACAGCGGAACCCACCAAGAGACCCAGTACTTC. Translated, it gives CASSFRRHSGTHQETQYF. The gene calls are TRBV11-2 and TRBJ2-5; D is possibly TRBD2 (5 bases). V was cut by 3 bases and J by 0 bases, with 20 bases left in between. Germline loops: CDR1 SGHAT, CDR2 FQNNGV. The CDR3 is 18 amino acids.

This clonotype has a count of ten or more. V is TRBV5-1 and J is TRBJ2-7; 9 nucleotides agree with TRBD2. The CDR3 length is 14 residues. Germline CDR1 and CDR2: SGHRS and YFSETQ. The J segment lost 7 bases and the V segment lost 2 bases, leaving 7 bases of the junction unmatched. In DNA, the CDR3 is TGCGCCAGCAGCTTCAGCGGGAGGCCTTGGGAGCAGTACTTC. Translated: CASSFSGRPWEQYF. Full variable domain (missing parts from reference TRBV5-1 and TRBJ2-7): KAGVTQTPRYLIKTRGQQVTLSCSPISGHRSVSWYQQTPGQGLQFLFEYFSETQRNKGNFPGRFSGRQFSNSRSEMNVSTLELGDSALYLCASSFSGRPWEQYFGPGTRLTVT.

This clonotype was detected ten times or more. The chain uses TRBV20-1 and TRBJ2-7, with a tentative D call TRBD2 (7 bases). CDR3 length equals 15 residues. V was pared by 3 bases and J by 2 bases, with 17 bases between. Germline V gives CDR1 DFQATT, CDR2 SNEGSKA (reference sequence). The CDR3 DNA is TGCAGTGCTAGGGTTGAGGGGGGGTGGACCTACGAGCAGTACTTC. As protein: CSARVEGGWTYEQYF.

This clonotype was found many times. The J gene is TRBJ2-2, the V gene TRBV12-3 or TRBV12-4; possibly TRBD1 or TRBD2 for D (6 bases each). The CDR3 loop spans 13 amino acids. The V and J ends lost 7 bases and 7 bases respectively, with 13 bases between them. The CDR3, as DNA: TGTGCCAGCAACCGGGGGCACAACGGGGAGCTGTTTTTT. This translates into CASNRGHNGELFF.

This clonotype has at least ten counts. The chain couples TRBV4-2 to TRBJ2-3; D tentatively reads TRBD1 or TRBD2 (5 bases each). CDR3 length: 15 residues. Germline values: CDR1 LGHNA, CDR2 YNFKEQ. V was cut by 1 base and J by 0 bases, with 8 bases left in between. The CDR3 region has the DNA TGTGCCAGCAGCCAAGTCTGGGACAGCACAGATACGCAGTATTTT. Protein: CASSQVWDSTDTQYF.

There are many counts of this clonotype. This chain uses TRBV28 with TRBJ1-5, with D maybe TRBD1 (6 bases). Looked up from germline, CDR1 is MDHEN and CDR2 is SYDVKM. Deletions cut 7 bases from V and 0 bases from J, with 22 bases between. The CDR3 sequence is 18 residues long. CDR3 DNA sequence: TGTGCCAGCATCCCCCGGGGGGGGCGGGGAATTAGCAATCAGCCCCAGCATTTT. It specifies CASIPRGGRGISNQPQHF.

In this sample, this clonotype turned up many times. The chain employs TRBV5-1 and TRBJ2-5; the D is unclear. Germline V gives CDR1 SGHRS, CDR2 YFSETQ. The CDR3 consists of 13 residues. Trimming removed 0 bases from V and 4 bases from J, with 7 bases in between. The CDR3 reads CASSLAVVETQYF. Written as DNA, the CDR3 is TGCGCCAGCAGCTTGGCGGTAGTAGAGACCCAGTACTTC.

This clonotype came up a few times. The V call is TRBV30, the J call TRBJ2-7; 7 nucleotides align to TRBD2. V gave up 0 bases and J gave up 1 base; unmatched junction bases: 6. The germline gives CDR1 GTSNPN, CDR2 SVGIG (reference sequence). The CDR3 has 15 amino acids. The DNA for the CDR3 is TGTGCCTGGAGTGTACGTTGGGGGGGGTCCTACGAGCAGTACTTC. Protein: CAWSVRWGGSYEQYF.

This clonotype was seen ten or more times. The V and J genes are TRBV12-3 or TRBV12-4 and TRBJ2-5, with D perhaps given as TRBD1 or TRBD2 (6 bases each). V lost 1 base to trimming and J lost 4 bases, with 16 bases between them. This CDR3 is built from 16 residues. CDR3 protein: CASSLDGGGGGETQYF. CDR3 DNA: TGTGCCAGCAGTTTAGACGGCGGAGGGGGAGGAGAGACCCAGTACTTC.

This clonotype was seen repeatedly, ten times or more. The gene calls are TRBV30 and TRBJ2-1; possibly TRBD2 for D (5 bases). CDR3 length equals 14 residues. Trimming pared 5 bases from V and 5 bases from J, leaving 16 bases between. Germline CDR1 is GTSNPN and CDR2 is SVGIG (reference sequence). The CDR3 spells CAWDGSARNNEQFF. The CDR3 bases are TGTGCCTGGGACGGTAGCGCCAGGAACAATGAGCAGTTCTTC.

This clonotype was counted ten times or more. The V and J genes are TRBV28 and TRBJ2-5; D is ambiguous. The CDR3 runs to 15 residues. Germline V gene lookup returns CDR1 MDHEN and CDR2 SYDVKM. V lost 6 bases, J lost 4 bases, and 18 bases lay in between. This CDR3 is CASRGRAWVVETQYF. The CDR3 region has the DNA TGTGCCAGCAGGGGCAGAGCTTGGGTGGTAGAGACCCAGTACTTC.

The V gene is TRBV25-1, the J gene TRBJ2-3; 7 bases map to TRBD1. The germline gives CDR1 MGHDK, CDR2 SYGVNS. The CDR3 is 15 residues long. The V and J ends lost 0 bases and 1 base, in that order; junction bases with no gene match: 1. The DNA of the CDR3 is TGTGCCAGCAGTGAATATGGGACAGGCACAGATACGCAGTATTTT. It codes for CASSEYGTGTDTQYF.

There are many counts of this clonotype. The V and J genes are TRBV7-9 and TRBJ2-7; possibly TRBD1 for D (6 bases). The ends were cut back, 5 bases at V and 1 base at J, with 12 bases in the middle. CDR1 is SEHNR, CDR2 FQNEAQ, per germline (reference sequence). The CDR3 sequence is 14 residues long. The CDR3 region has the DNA TGTGCCAGCAGCCAGACGACAGGATCCTACGAGCAGTACTTC. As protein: CASSQTTGSYEQYF.

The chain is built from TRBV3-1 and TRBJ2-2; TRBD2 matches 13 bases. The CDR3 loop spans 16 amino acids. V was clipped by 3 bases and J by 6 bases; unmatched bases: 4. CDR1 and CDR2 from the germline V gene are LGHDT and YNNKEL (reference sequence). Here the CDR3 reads CASSQGLAGWAGELFF. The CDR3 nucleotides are TGTGCCAGCAGCCAGGGACTAGCGGGATGGGCCGGGGAGCTGTTTTTT.

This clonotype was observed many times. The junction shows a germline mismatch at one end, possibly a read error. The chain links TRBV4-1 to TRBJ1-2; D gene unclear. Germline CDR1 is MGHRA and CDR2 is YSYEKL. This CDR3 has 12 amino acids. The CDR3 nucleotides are TGCGCCAGCAGCCAGGGGTACAGCGGGTCGGTCTTC. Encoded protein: CASSQGYSGSVF.

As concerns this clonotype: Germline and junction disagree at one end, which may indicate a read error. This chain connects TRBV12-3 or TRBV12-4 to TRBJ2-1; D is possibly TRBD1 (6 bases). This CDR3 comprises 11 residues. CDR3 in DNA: TGTGCCGGCAGTGCCGGGACAGAGCAGTTCTTC. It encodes CAGSAGTEQFF.

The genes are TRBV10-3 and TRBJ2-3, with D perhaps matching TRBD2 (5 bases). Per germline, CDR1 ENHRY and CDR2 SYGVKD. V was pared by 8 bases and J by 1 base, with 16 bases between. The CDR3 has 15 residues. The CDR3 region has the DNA TGTGCCATCCAAACTCCGGACTCCCGCACAGATACGCAGTATTTT. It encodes CAIQTPDSRTDTQYF.

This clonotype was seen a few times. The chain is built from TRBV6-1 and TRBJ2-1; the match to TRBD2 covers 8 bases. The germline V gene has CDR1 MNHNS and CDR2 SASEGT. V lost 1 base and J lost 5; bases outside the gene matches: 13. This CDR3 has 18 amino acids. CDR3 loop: CASSEEGFFRTSHNEQFF. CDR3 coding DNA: TGTGCCAGCAGTGAAGAAGGTTTTTTCCGGACTAGCCACAATGAGCAGTTCTTC.